This TCR beta chain was identified in a study of T-cell memory formation after mild COVID-19 (dated by TCRdb to the early 2020s). Regarding the research as a whole: TCR sequence clusters from the two donors were largely donor specific. In a couple of donors, T-cell clones that expanded and contracted after mild COVID-19 were followed by sequencing TCRalpha and TCRbeta repertoires longitudinally. Two young, previously healthy adult volunteers made up the cohort, one male and one female. Overall results and qualifications from the work: Balanced CD4/CD8 phenotypes were observed for clones contracting from day 15 to 85, whereas a bias towards CD4+ was observed for a second wave of clones expanding from day 15 to 37. The detection of some responding clones in pre-infection memory suggests that pre-existing cross-reactive memory T cells joined the SARS-CoV-2 response. Contracting CD4+ clones appeared mostly in the CM and EM memory subsets, whereas CD8+ clones were enriched in EMRA. Only two mild cases were covered by the study, and larger cohorts that include severe cases with pre-infection samples were considered necessary. SARS-CoV-2 specificity of the second-wave clones peaking on day 37 was not confirmed.

Sequencer: Illumina NovaSeq 6000. cDNA libraries for TCRalpha and TCRbeta were prepared by 5'RACE using constant-segment primers, with sample barcodes and unique molecular identifiers added. Trizol reagent was used to extract RNA from every sample. Amplification of the libraries took two PCR steps, and the second step added a second sample barcode plus Illumina TruSeq adapters. Sequencing of the libraries was done on an Illumina NovaSeq, producing 2 x 150 bp paired-end reads. As for the original processing: With migec v1.2.7, reads were demultiplexed and then collapsed into UMI-guided consensus sequences. With mixcr v2.1.11, UMI consensuses were aligned to TRA and TRB V and J templates and assembled into clonotypes. Expanded or contracted clonotypes were those called significant by both edgeR and NoisET, with noise models trained on biological replicates. For edgeR calls, a false discovery rate-adjusted p below 0.01 and a log2 fold-change threshold of 1 were applied. As an exploratory analysis of dynamics, PCA with hierarchical clustering was applied to max-normalized trajectories of the 1000 most abundant clonotypes. The CD4 or CD8 phenotype of responding clones was assigned using the separately sequenced CD4+ and CD8+ repertoires. The public reads were quality trimmed at Q25 with fastp and then assembled into clones with MiXCR by TCRdb, keeping productive beta chains. Each entry merges the rows of one CDR3 protein and shows their most common DNA and genes. TCRdb assigned the V and J calls; the authors' analysis was not used. The sample table contains 400,000 to 500,000 distinct CDR3 sequences; only one count was recorded for around 20% of them. The top ten constitute 7.5% to 9.5% of the sample.

This clonotype was recorded a few times. Its antigen is unknown. Base qualities are not recorded, but no much larger clone differs from it by a single base. PBMCs were isolated by Ficoll-Paque density gradient centrifugation. The TCR sequence derives from an adult woman who had mild COVID-19 (a few samples of this study predate the infection). The sample titles of this study are shuffled in the database, so cell type and time point are left out; the donor was told from shared clones. Input material: PBMCs or a T cell subset sorted from them (not recorded which).

The DNA sequence is given as TGCGCCAGCAGCCGGCATACCTTATATGGCTACACCTTC. This translates into CASSRHTLYGYTF. Here the chain combines TRBV4-1 and TRBJ1-2, with the D gene too uncertain to name. CDR3 length: 13 amino acids, cysteine to phenylalanine. Here the CDR3 DNA is all that survives: 39 bases in frame from base 1. V loses 4 bases of germline sequence and J loses 5 bases, and the interval between the two ends is 11 bases. The CDR1 and CDR2 encoded by the germline V gene are MGHRA and YSYEKL.